This T cell receptor (beta chain) came from a study of cytomegalovirus exposure and HLA in healthy donors. Study-wide findings and caveats: Many donors shared some public TCRs, even though most TCR sequences were rare.

The CDR3 spans 14 residues. V dropped 2 bases and J dropped 4 bases, with 11 bases sitting between them. The V gene's germline CDR1 is MNHEY and CDR2 SMNVEV (reference sequence). The donors were members of the validation cohort comprising some 120 subjects, separate from the roughly 650-subject first cohort. Comments on this clone: What it recognizes is unknown.

Measured with immunoSEQ multiplex PCR; TCRdb has only the in-frame clones, and not every one. The table has 65,000 to 75,000 clones, 80% to 95% seen once. The sample comprised PBMCs. This chain joins TRBV27 and TRBJ1-1; D is unclear. This TCR derives from a man aged 18 to 30 in good health and CMV-seropositive. CDR3 residues: CASSLRGSFTEAFF. The CDR3 region has the DNA TGTGCCAGCAGTTTACGGGGTTCGTTCACTGAAGCTTTCTTT.